This passage covers 9 T cell receptor beta chains from one sample sequenced in a study of CD8+ T cells in alopecia areata. RNA, once extracted, was reverse transcribed into cDNA for use as the sequencing template. Clones were sequenced by immunoSEQ multiplex PCR, and TCRdb holds only the in-frame ones, with some missing. The sample lists about 200,000 clones; 30% to 40% were seen once. Treatment in this sample: oral pan-JAK inhibitor, 5-10 mg twice daily. The material sequenced was CD4+ T cells sorted from blood, taken around week 30, from a patient treated with tofacitinib. Receptors were obtained from a human donor with alopecia areata.

The chain combines TRBV6-5 with TRBJ1-1; D unclear. CDR1 is MNHEY and CDR2 is SVGAGI in the germline V gene. The V and J ends lost 0 bases and 1 base respectively, with 6 bases between them. The CDR3 covers 14 residues. The CDR3 DNA reads TGTGCCAGCAGTTACTCGTGGGGGAACACTGAAGCTTTCTTT. Translating gives CASSYSWGNTEAFF.

This clone came up once. This chain connects TRBV5-1 to TRBJ2-3, with 7 bases lining up with TRBD1. This CDR3 contains 14 residues. Trimming removed 3 bases from V and 2 bases from J; junction bases left unmatched: 3. Germline V gene lookup returns CDR1 SGHRS and CDR2 YFSETQ. The DNA for the CDR3 is TGCGCCAGCAGCTGGGGACAGAACACAGATACGCAGTATTTT. It translates to CASSWGQNTDTQYF.

For this clone: Its ends do not fully match the called genes, so a read error is possible. In the same sample, other DNA sequences code for this CDR3. The rearrangement joins TRBV30 to TRBJ1-5; no firm D call. The CDR3 runs to 13 residues. The germline V gene has CDR1 GTSNPN and CDR2 SVGIG (reference sequence). The CDR3 DNA sequence: TGTGCCTGGAGACCCACTAGAGGGCAGCCTCAGCATTTT. This codes for CAWRPTRGQPQHF.

V is TRBV19 and J is TRBJ1-2; D ambiguous. The V end was cut by 2 bases, the J end by 2 bases, with 12 bases between. Germline V lookup: CDR1 LNHDA, CDR2 SQIVND (reference sequence). This CDR3 contains 15 residues. CDR3 nucleotide sequence: TGTGCCAGTAGTATACCCGGGGAACTGAACTATGGCTACACCTTC. Translating it yields CASSIPGELNYGYTF.

The J gene is TRBJ1-4, the V gene TRBV29-1, with D possibly matching TRBD1 (6 bases). Trimming stripped 5 bases from V and 6 bases from J, with 16 bases between. CDR1 is SQVTM, CDR2 ANQGSEA, per germline. This CDR3 is 14 amino acids long. CDR3 in amino acids: CSVSTGPLDEKLFF. CDR3 in DNA: TGCAGCGTTTCCACAGGGCCGCTCGATGAAAAACTGTTTTTT.

The rearrangement joins TRBV2 to TRBJ1-1; 7 nucleotides align to TRBD1. Germline CDR1 is SNHLY and CDR2 is FYNNEI. The CDR3 is 13 amino acids. The J segment lost 5 bases and the V segment lost 7 bases, leaving 7 bases of the junction unmatched. CDR3 sequence reads: CASTQQGRTEAFF. The CDR3 nucleotides read TGTGCCAGCACGCAACAGGGGAGGACTGAAGCTTTCTTT.

This rearrangement joins TRBV9 to TRBJ1-6; 7 positions match TRBD1. V was clipped by 2 bases and J by 6 bases; unmatched bases: 8. The CDR3 consists of 16 residues. Per the germline V gene, CDR1 is SGDLS and CDR2 is YYNGEE. The CDR3 region is CASSVRTGVGNSPLHF. As DNA, the CDR3 is TGTGCCAGCAGCGTGCGTACAGGGGTGGGTAATTCACCCCTCCACTTT.

Turning to this clone: Other DNA sequences in the sample encode the same CDR3. In nucleotides, the CDR3 is TGTGCCAGCAGCTCTGGGACAGGGGGGTCCTACGAGCAGTACTTC. Translated: CASSSGTGGSYEQYF. The chain has TRBV6-5 and TRBJ2-7; 11 nucleotides align to TRBD1. The CDR3 runs to 15 residues. V trimming: 6 bases; J trimming: 1 base; junction bases outside the gene matches: 5. The germline gives CDR1 MNHEY, CDR2 SVGAGI.

The chain combines TRBV4-1 with TRBJ2-6; D uncertain. Germline V CDR1 and CDR2: MGHRA, YSYEKL. The V end lost 4 bases, the J end lost 0 bases, and 10 bases lay between the germline ends. The CDR3 is 16 amino acids. Written as DNA, the CDR3 is TGCGCCAGCAGCCGCGTTGTAGCCTCTGGGGCCAACGTCCTGACTTTC. Its protein product is CASSRVVASGANVLTF.